A single sample gave rise to the 21 T cell receptor beta chains below, sequenced in a study of T cells in Graves' hyperthyroidism and ophthalmopathy. The investigators amplified TCR beta CDR3 regions from RNA transcripts. HTBI primers drove first-round RT-PCR of the TCR CDR3. TCRdb processed the multiplex PCR reads anew with MiXCR; each CDR3 protein has one entry. The sample includes 350,000 to 450,000 distinct CDR3 sequences, about 14% seen only once; the top ten take around 28%. The sequenced sample was blood. These receptors were obtained from a man aged 50 to 60 with Graves' ophthalmopathy.

In this sample, this clonotype turned up many times. The V call is TRBV5-1, the J call TRBJ1-4, with 7 bases matching TRBD1. Germline trimming cut 0 bases from V and 7 bases from J; bases unmatched to any gene: 12. CDR1 and CDR2 from the germline V gene are SGHRS and YFSETQ. The CDR3 totals 17 residues. The CDR3 sequence: CASSLVGGQKWGEKLFF. CDR3 DNA: TGCGCCAGCAGCTTGGTTGGGGGACAGAAATGGGGTGAAAAACTGTTTTTT.

This clonotype occurred many times. The rearrangement joins TRBV2 to TRBJ1-4; possibly TRBD1 for D (5 bases). The CDR3 loop spans 14 amino acids. CDR1 and CDR2 from the germline V gene are SNHLY and FYNNEI. Trimming took 7 bases from V and 4 from J, leaving 13 bases between them. The CDR3 nucleotides are TGTGCCAGCATCAGGACCAGGGATAATGAAAAACTGTTTTTT. This codes for CASIRTRDNEKLFF.

This clonotype showed up many times. The J gene is TRBJ2-1, the V gene TRBV3-1; D is unresolved. V shed 4 bases and J shed 7 bases, with 17 bases lying between them. The CDR3 totals 15 residues. Germline lookup yields CDR1 LGHDT and CDR2 YNNKEL (reference sequence). In DNA form, the CDR3 reads TGTGCCAGCAGCCCATTATGGGGTAGCTCGAATGAGCAGTTCTTC. Translating it yields CASSPLWGSSNEQFF.

The CDR3 loop is CASSFRTGGGYTF. CDR3 coding DNA: TGTGCCAGCAGTTTTCGGACAGGGGGTGGCTACACCTTC. The chain carries TRBV27 and TRBJ1-2, with 10 bases matching TRBD1. Losses at the gene ends were 3 bases for V and 7 bases for J; bases not matched to a gene: 2. The CDR3 is 13 residues long. Germline V gene sequence: CDR1 MNHEY, CDR2 SMNVEV (reference sequence).

The J gene is TRBJ1-5, the V gene TRBV19, with 9 bases lining up with TRBD1. The V gene end was trimmed by 8 bases and the J gene end by 3 bases; junction bases not matched to a gene: 11. The CDR3 has 16 amino acids. The germline CDR1 and CDR2 sequences are LNHDA and SQIVND (reference sequence). Here the CDR3 DNA reads TGTGCCAGTGACATTCCCGGGACAGGGTTCAATCAGCCCCAGCATTTT. Translation gives CASDIPGTGFNQPQHF. The full variable domain, completed using reference TRBV19 and TRBJ1-5, is DGGITQSPKYLFRKEGQNVTLSCEQNLNHDAMYWYRQDPGQGLRLIYYSQIVNDFQKGDIAEGYSVSREKKESFPLTVTSAQKNPTAFYLCASDIPGTGFNQPQHFGDGTRLSIL.

This clonotype was counted once. The genes are TRBV4-2 and TRBJ2-1; 14 nucleotides align to TRBD2. This CDR3 spans 18 amino acids. After removal of 0 bases from V and 11 bases from J, the junction contained 12 bases not matched to a gene. Germline-derived CDR1 and CDR2 are LGHNA and YNFKEQ. The CDR3 loop is CASSQDLLSTSGRGQQFF. Written as DNA, the CDR3 is TGTGCCAGCAGCCAAGATTTACTTTCGACTAGCGGGAGGGGTCAGCAGTTCTTC.

With respect to this clonotype: Given a much more abundant clone one base away, this may be a read error. The chain links TRBV7-9 to TRBJ2-5; D ambiguous. Germline V gene data show CDR1 as SEHNR and CDR2 as FQNEAQ (reference sequence). CDR3 size: 15 residues. The CDR3, as DNA: TGTGCCAGCAGCTTAGGGGCTGGGTTGGCAGAGACCGAGTACTTC. It encodes CASSLGAGLAETEYF.

This clonotype was observed many times. Here the CDR3 reads CASSQDLLAVEQFF. In DNA, the CDR3 is TGCGCCAGCAGCCAGGACCTACTAGCGGTTGAGCAGTTCTTC. The chain links TRBV4-1 to TRBJ2-1; 8 nucleotides align to TRBD2. The CDR3 totals 14 residues. Germline loops: CDR1 MGHRA, CDR2 YSYEKL. The ends lost 3 bases at V and 9 bases at J; junction bases unmatched: 7.

The V gene is TRBV5-1, the J gene TRBJ2-5; D is possibly TRBD2 (5 bases). CDR3 length equals 14 residues. From germline, CDR1 is SGHRS and CDR2 YFSETQ. V was pared by 0 bases and J by 1 base, with 7 bases between. This chain's CDR3 is CASSLGRPQETQYF. Written as DNA, the CDR3 is TGCGCCAGCAGCTTGGGGAGGCCCCAAGAGACCCAGTACTTC. Full variable domain (rest looked up from reference TRBV5-1 and TRBJ2-5): KAGVTQTPRYLIKTRGQQVTLSCSPISGHRSVSWYQQTPGQGLQFLFEYFSETQRNKGNFPGRFSGRQFSNSRSEMNVSTLELGDSALYLCASSLGRPQETQYFGPGTRLLVL.

This clonotype was observed many times. The J gene is TRBJ2-7, the V gene TRBV20-1, with a tentative D call TRBD2 (5 bases). CDR1 is DFQATT, CDR2 SNEGSKA, per germline (reference sequence). With 0 bases removed from V and 3 bases from J, the gap between germline ends came to 15 bases. The length of the CDR3 is 15 residues. CDR3 in amino acids: CSARDMVGKVYEQYF. The CDR3 DNA reads TGCAGTGCTAGAGATATGGTCGGGAAAGTCTACGAGCAGTACTTC.

This clonotype was observed at least ten times. The chain links TRBV28 to TRBJ2-2; TRBD2 matches at 8 bases. Germline V gene data show CDR1 as MDHEN and CDR2 as SYDVKM. The CDR3 length is 15 residues. V shed 6 bases and J 5 bases; nucleotides not matched to a gene: 8. This chain's CDR3 is CASRTSGLETGELFF. The CDR3 DNA sequence: TGTGCCAGCAGAACTAGCGGTTTAGAAACCGGGGAGCTGTTTTTT.

This clonotype was seen repeatedly, ten times or more. The chain is built from TRBV20-1 and TRBJ2-7; 7 bases are a match to TRBD2. The V gene's germline CDR1 is DFQATT and CDR2 SNEGSKA (reference sequence). J was trimmed by 2 bases and V by 3 bases; bases with no gene match: 7. The CDR3 runs to 14 residues. This CDR3 reads CSASGGRATYEQYF. In DNA form, the CDR3 reads TGCAGTGCTAGCGGCGGGAGAGCCACCTACGAGCAGTACTTC.

This clonotype was observed at least ten times. This rearrangement joins TRBV5-1 to TRBJ2-7; the match to TRBD2 covers 7 bases. J was trimmed by 6 bases and V by 4 bases; bases with no gene match: 13. CDR1 and CDR2 (germline): SGHRS, YFSETQ. The CDR3 has 15 residues. As DNA, the CDR3 is TGCGCCAGCAGCCCGGGGGGTACAGGACCTGGCGAGCAGTACTTC. Its translation: CASSPGGTGPGEQYF.

This clonotype has a count of ten or more. The chain recombines TRBV6-1 with TRBJ2-1, with unresolved D. This CDR3 contains 13 residues. V lost 8 bases to trimming and J lost 5 bases, with 13 bases between them. Germline V gives CDR1 MNHNS, CDR2 SASEGT. CDR3 nucleotide sequence: TGTGCCAGCTTGTTTACGGACCACAATGAGCAGTTCTTC. Translated: CASLFTDHNEQFF.

CDR3 residues: CSGLDREYYGYTF. CDR3 DNA sequence: TGCAGCGGCTTAGACAGGGAATATTATGGCTACACCTTC. The chain has TRBV29-1 and TRBJ1-2; 7 positions match TRBD1. This CDR3 region has 13 residues. Germline V gives CDR1 SQVTM, CDR2 ANQGSEA. After removal of 7 bases from V and 5 bases from J, the junction contained 10 bases not matched to a gene.

This clonotype was recorded at least ten times. The chain uses TRBV11-1 and TRBJ1-1; TRBD1 is a possible D gene (5 bases). CDR1 and CDR2 from the germline V gene are SGHAT and FQDESV (reference sequence). The CDR3 is 13 residues long. The V end was cut by 0 bases, the J end by 11 bases, with 13 bases between. In DNA form, the CDR3 reads TGTGCCAGCAGCTTAGCACAGGAGTCTCGGGCTTTCTTT. This encodes CASSLAQESRAFF. Using reference TRBV11-1 and TRBJ1-1 for the parts outside the CDR3, the full variable domain is EAEVAQSPRYKITEKSQAVAFWCDPISGHATLYWYRQILGQGPELLVQFQDESVVDDSQLPKDRFSAERLKGVDSTLKIQPAELGDSAMYLCASSLAQESRAFFGQGTRLTVV.

This clonotype came up many times. The chain has TRBV10-3 and TRBJ2-1; 9 nucleotides match TRBD2. J gave up 5 bases and V 5 bases, and 4 bases lay outside the gene matches. The germline V gene has CDR1 ENHRY and CDR2 SYGVKD. The length of the CDR3 is 14 residues. CDR3 DNA sequence: TGTGCCATCAGTCCAGCTAGCGGGAACAATGAGCAGTTCTTC. Amino acid sequence: CAISPASGNNEQFF.

This clonotype appeared many times. The gene calls are TRBV27 and TRBJ1-1, with 7 positions matching TRBD1. This CDR3 has 13 amino acids. The germline gives CDR1 MNHEY, CDR2 SMNVEV (reference sequence). The junction had 5 bases not matched to a gene; V was cut back by 8 bases and J by 2 bases. CDR3 residues: CASGTGVNTEAFF. CDR3 sequence (DNA): TGTGCCAGCGGTACAGGGGTAAACACTGAAGCTTTCTTT.

The J gene is TRBJ2-1, the V gene TRBV2, with 9 bases identical to TRBD2. J lost 4 bases, V lost 4 bases, and 2 bases had no gene match. Germline V lookup: CDR1 SNHLY, CDR2 FYNNEI. The CDR3 is 14 residues long. The CDR3 loop reads CASSALAGYNEQFF. The CDR3 DNA is TGTGCCAGCAGTGCCCTAGCGGGATACAATGAGCAGTTCTTC.

This clonotype was detected ten times or more. This sequence joins TRBV20-1 and TRBJ2-5; D gene ambiguous. Germline CDR1 reads DFQATT; CDR2 reads SNEGSKA (reference sequence). This CDR3 is 15 amino acids long. The V gene lost 0 bases and the J gene lost 1 base, with 12 bases spanning the gap. The CDR3 sequence: CSARDAVDPQETQYF. For the CDR3, the DNA is TGCAGTGCTAGAGATGCCGTAGACCCCCAAGAGACCCAGTACTTC.

The J gene is TRBJ2-7, the V gene TRBV9; a weak D match, TRBD2 (6 bases). V lost 0 bases and J 2 bases, leaving 12 bases between the germline ends. This CDR3 is 15 amino acids long. Germline CDR1 SGDLS, CDR2 YYNGEE. The CDR3 region is CASSVGYGGTYEQYF. CDR3 DNA: TGTGCCAGCAGCGTAGGTTACGGGGGTACCTACGAGCAGTACTTC.